What follows is one TCR beta chain and its context. Read data end 3 residues before the CDR3 end; the end is taken from the germline J gene. The CDR3 sequence is 15 residues long. Trimming stripped 2 bases from V and 1 base from J, with 14 bases between. Germline-derived CDR1 and CDR2 are DFQATT and SNEGSKA (reference sequence). The method was immunoSEQ multiplex PCR; TCRdb's version includes in-frame clones alone and lacks a portion of them. This sample contains around 20,000 clones. This entry comes from a study of T cells in women clearing cervical HPV infection. Specimen: blood buffy coat. The chain combines TRBV20-1 with TRBJ2-5; tentatively, D is TRBD1 (6 bases). The source of this sequence is a woman aged 18 to 75 with a cervical HPV16 infection that either progressed to CIN3+ or cleared (not recorded which). CDR3 in amino acids: CSARYPGTRQETQYF. The covered CDR3 bases are TGCAGTGCTAGATACCCAGGGACACGCCAAGAGACC.